This is a list of T cell receptor beta chains from one sample in a study of cytomegalovirus exposure and HLA in healthy donors. Profiled with immunoSEQ multiplex PCR; TCRdb holds only in-frame clones, not every one. Recorded for this sample: 120,000 or so clones. Sequences were obtained from PBMCs. Receptors originate from a man between 18 and 35 years old in good health and CMV-seronegative. The CDR3 runs from the conserved cysteine through the conserved F or W. The D gene is left open where the match is weak.

>TRBV27|TRBJ2-7|TRBD1
TGTGCCAGCAGCCGGGACAGATCCTACGAGCAGTACTTC
CASSRDRSYEQYF
>TRBV5-6|TRBJ1-2|TRBD1
TGTGCCAGCAGCTGGGACAGGCCTTCCTATGGCTACACCTTC
CASSWDRPSYGYTF
>TRBV11-3|TRBJ2-1|-
TGTGCCAGCAGCGCTGCCATAGCTGGTGAGCAGTTCTTC
CASSAAIAGEQFF
>TRBV7-2|TRBJ1-2|TRBD1
TGTGCCAGCAGAACAGGGGGCGCCTCCTTGGGCTATGGCTACACCTTC
CASRTGGASLGYGYTF
>TRBV4-2|TRBJ1-1|-
TGTGCCAGCAGCTTTGGACAGTCTAACACTGAAGCTTTCTTT
CASSFGQSNTEAFF
>TRBV7-2|TRBJ2-2|TRBD2
TGTGCCAGCAGCCCAGGGACTAGCGGATACACCGGGGAGCTGTTTTTT
CASSPGTSGYTGELFF
>TRBV19|TRBJ2-5|-
TGTGCCAGTAGTATAGATTCAGAAGAGACCCAGTACTTC
CASSIDSEETQYF
>TRBV5-1|TRBJ1-4|-
TGCGCCAGCAGCTTGATGGGCCCACTTACTAATGAAAAACTGTTTTTT
CASSLMGPLTNEKLFF
>TRBV15|TRBJ2-3|TRBD2
TGTGCCACCAGCAGAGATGAGGGTAGGCGGGAGTATTCCGCAGATACGCAGTATTTT
CATSRDEGRREYSADTQYF
>TRBV6-5|TRBJ2-2|-
TGTGCCAGGATGACAGGGGAGGGATGGACCGGGGAGCTGTTTTTT
CARMTGEGWTGELFF
>TRBV27|TRBJ2-5|-
TGTGCCTGTCGTCCGGGACTTTCAAAAGAGACCCAGTACTTC
CACRPGLSKETQYF
>TRBV9|TRBJ1-5|-
TGTGCCAGCAGCGCTGGAGGCGAGTCAGTTATTTATCCCCAGCATTTT
CASSAGGESVIYPQHF
>TRBV19|TRBJ1-1|TRBD1
TGTGCCAGTAGGTACAGGGGCACTGAAGCTTTCTTT
CASRYRGTEAFF
>TRBV27|TRBJ2-7|-
TGTGCCAGCTGGGACACTCCCTACGAGCAGTACTTC
CASWDTPYEQYF
>TRBV28|TRBJ1-2|-
TGTGCCAGCAAATTATATGGCTACACCTTC
CASKLYGYTF
>TRBV6-5|TRBJ1-1|TRBD1
TGTGCCAGCAGTTACGAACAGGGGGTGAGAGAAGCTTTCTTT
CASSYEQGVREAFF
>TRBV7-9|TRBJ2-7|TRBD1
TGTGCCAGCAGCTTAGGCGTTGGGACAGGGGTGGTTTACTCCTACGAGCAGTACTTC
CASSLGVGTGVVYSYEQYF
>TRBV2|TRBJ2-7|-
TGTGCCAGCAGTTCCGGCTACGAGCAGTACTTC
CASSSGYEQYF
>TRBV19|TRBJ1-2|-
TGTGCCAGTACCCCTAGGGGGGGGGCAGGCGCACTCAATGGCTACACCTTC
CASTPRGGAGALNGYTF
>TRBV28|TRBJ2-2|TRBD1
TGTGCCAGCAGCCGGACAGGTAGCACCGGGGAGCTGTTTTTT
CASSRTGSTGELFF